Following are 19 T cell receptor beta chains from one sample sequenced in a study of T-cell reconstitution after alpha-beta-depleted transplantation in children. A TCRbeta library incorporating unique molecular identifiers was prepared. TCRdb reanalysed the PCR reads using MiXCR and keeps one entry per CDR3 protein. This repertoire shows approximately 650,000 distinct CDR3 sequences, roughly 14% found once; its top ten account for roughly 0.84%. The specimen was PBMCs, collected before TCRalphabeta/CD19-depleted stem cell transplant. Receptors were obtained from a girl aged 2-10 years with congenital amegakaryocytic thrombocytopenia, due to receive a stem cell transplant.

In its sample, this clonotype was seen a few times. The genes are TRBV5-1 and TRBJ1-5; tentatively, D is TRBD1 (5 bases). Between the trimmed V and J ends, which lost 4 bases and 0 bases, there was a span of 8 bases. In germline, CDR1 is SGHRS, CDR2 YFSETQ. This CDR3 spans 14 amino acids. CDR3 protein: CASSPDTSNQPQHF. The CDR3 bases are TGCGCCAGCAGCCCGGACACTAGCAATCAGCCCCAGCATTTT.

This clonotype was observed many times. The chain combines TRBV20-1 with TRBJ2-3, with TRBD2 matching over 16 bases. J gave up 3 bases and V 6 bases, and 6 bases lay outside the gene matches. From germline, CDR1 is DFQATT and CDR2 SNEGSKA (reference sequence). CDR3 size: 16 residues. CDR3 in DNA: TGCAGTGCCCCGGGACTAGCGGGAGGGCTAACAGATACGCAGTATTTT. This codes for CSAPGLAGGLTDTQYF.

This clonotype showed up just a few times. This chain connects TRBV11-2 to TRBJ2-7; 9 bases fit TRBD2. The V segment lost 0 bases and the J segment 1 base; nucleotides outside the gene matches: 4. Germline V lookup: CDR1 SGHAT, CDR2 FQNNGV. CDR3 length: 16 residues. The CDR3 loop reads CASSLEYLAGSYEQYF. The CDR3 nucleotides read TGTGCCAGCAGCTTAGAGTATCTAGCGGGGTCCTACGAGCAGTACTTC.

This clonotype was found many times. This sequence joins TRBV20-1 and TRBJ2-3; D gene uncertain. This CDR3 has 13 residues. Germline V gives CDR1 DFQATT, CDR2 SNEGSKA (reference sequence). V lost 4 bases to trimming and J lost 1 base, with 9 bases between them. CDR3 bases: TGCAGTGCTAACGGGCCGGGCACAGATACGCAGTATTTT. This translates into CSANGPGTDTQYF.

To note about this clonotype: This may come from a read error, since a much larger clone is one base off. This chain uses TRBV20-1 with TRBJ2-5; 9 bases match TRBD2. Germline V gene data show CDR1 as DFQATT and CDR2 as SNEGSKA (reference sequence). This CDR3 has 15 amino acids. The CDR3 DNA reads as TGCAGTGGTAGAGATCCCACTAGCGGGCAAGAGACCCAGTACTTC. Its translation: CSGRDPTSGQETQYF.

This clonotype was counted ten times or more. The rearrangement uses TRBV28 and TRBJ1-5; 8 positions match TRBD1. Trimming at V came to 7 bases and at J to 5 bases, leaving 4 bases not matched to a gene. The germline gives CDR1 MDHEN, CDR2 SYDVKM. The CDR3 contains 13 residues. CDR3 in amino acids: CASIQGAHQPQHF. The CDR3 DNA follows: TGTGCCAGCATTCAGGGGGCCCATCAGCCCCAGCATTTT.

As regards this clonotype: This may stem from a read error, because a much larger clone lies one nucleotide away. The rearrangement uses TRBV29-1 and TRBJ1-1, with 9 bases that match TRBD1. Germline V CDR1 and CDR2: SQVTM, ANQGSEA. The CDR3 length is 13 residues. The CDR3 DNA sequence: TGCTGCGCCGGGACAGGGCGGAACACTGAAGCTTTCTTT. It specifies CCAGTGRNTEAFF.

V and J are TRBV7-8 and TRBJ2-7; D is undetermined. The V end lost 1 base, the J end lost 4 bases, and 20 bases lay between the germline ends. This CDR3 is built from 17 residues. Germline values: CDR1 SGHVS, CDR2 FQNEAQ. The CDR3 DNA is TGTGCCAGCAGCTTAGTCTTGTATGGTGGAGCTAGGTACGAGCAGTACTTC. Protein sequence: CASSLVLYGGARYEQYF.

The rearrangement joins TRBV3-1 to TRBJ2-1; 7 bases are a match to TRBD2. Germline CDR1 LGHDT, CDR2 YNNKEL (reference sequence). V gave up 0 bases and J gave up 4 bases; unmatched junction bases: 18. The CDR3 totals 20 residues. The CDR3 region has the DNA TGTGCCAGCAGCCAAGATCTTGGCGTCCGGGCTAGCGGAATTTACAATGAGCAGTTCTTC. Translating gives CASSQDLGVRASGIYNEQFF.

This clonotype showed up many times. The chain has TRBV20-1 and TRBJ1-4; D unclear. CDR1 and CDR2 (germline): DFQATT, SNEGSKA (reference sequence). This CDR3 has 12 residues. Trimming took off 8 bases at V and 8 bases at J, with 15 bases between the two ends. CDR3 bases: TGCAGTATAGAGGACGGCCGGGAAAAACTGTTTTTT. Translation: CSIEDGREKLFF.

The rearrangement uses TRBV20-1 and TRBJ2-1; tentatively, D is TRBD1 (6 bases). CDR1 and CDR2 (germline): DFQATT, SNEGSKA (reference sequence). The CDR3 has 13 amino acids. The germline V and J ends were trimmed by 6 bases and 0 bases, with 9 bases remaining between them. The CDR3 is CSARTASYNEQFF. DNA of the CDR3: TGCAGTGCCCGGACAGCCTCCTACAATGAGCAGTTCTTC.

This clonotype was counted ten times or more. Germline and junction disagree at one end, which may indicate a read error. The chain joins TRBV29-1 to TRBJ1-2; the D is unclear. This CDR3 is 11 amino acids long. Germline CDR1 reads SQVTM; CDR2 reads ANQGSEA. The CDR3 loop is CSVSLGAMVTF. CDR3 bases: TGCAGCGTCTCGTTGGGCGCCATGGTAACTTTC.

The V gene is TRBV20-1, the J gene TRBJ1-2; tentatively, D is TRBD1 (5 bases). Germline CDR1 is DFQATT and CDR2 is SNEGSKA (reference sequence). The length of the CDR3 is 17 residues. The CDR3 here is CRGFAPGRATTNYGYTF. DNA of the CDR3: TGCAGGGGCTTCGCCCCGGGCAGGGCAACGACTAACTATGGCTACACCTTC.

In this sample, this clonotype turned up a few times. The V gene is TRBV29-1, the J gene TRBJ2-1; TRBD1 is a possible D gene (6 bases). The length of the CDR3 is 14 residues. V shed 0 bases and J shed 6 bases, with 12 bases lying between them. Germline lookup yields CDR1 SQVTM and CDR2 ANQGSEA. DNA for the CDR3: TGCAGCGTTGAAGACCCCAGGGGTGGCAATGAGCAGTTCTTC. Translating it yields CSVEDPRGGNEQFF.

The chain uses TRBV15 and TRBJ2-1; 7 nucleotides match TRBD2. The J segment lost 10 bases and the V segment lost 0 bases, leaving 9 bases of the junction unmatched. The CDR3 covers 15 residues. The germline CDR1 and CDR2 sequences are LNHNV and YYDKDF (reference sequence). The chain's CDR3 is CATSRDPGEGVEQFF. CDR3 nucleotides: TGTGCCACCAGCAGAGATCCGGGGGAGGGAGTCGAGCAGTTCTTC. Full variable domain (outside the CDR3, taken from reference TRBV15 and TRBJ2-1): DAMVIQNPRYQVTQFGKPVTLSCSQTLNHNVMYWYQQKSSQAPKLLFHYYDKDFNNEADTPDNFQSRRPNTSFCFLDIRSPGLGDTAMYLCATSRDPGEGVEQFFGPGTRLTVL.

This clonotype was detected many times. The V gene is TRBV20-1, the J gene TRBJ1-5, with TRBD1 matching over 10 bases. The germline gives CDR1 DFQATT, CDR2 SNEGSKA (reference sequence). There are 15 residues in the CDR3. J gave up 1 base and V 6 bases, and 6 bases lay outside the gene matches. The CDR3 nucleotides are TGCAGTGCCACGACAGGGGGCTGGAGCAATCAGCCCCAGCATTTT. Its translation is CSATTGGWSNQPQHF.

This clonotype was seen a few times. The V gene is TRBV20-1, the J gene TRBJ2-5; 11 bases fit TRBD2. CDR3 length: 15 amino acids. Germline lookup yields CDR1 DFQATT and CDR2 SNEGSKA (reference sequence). V lost 1 base to trimming and J lost 4 bases; unmatched junction nucleotides: 5. CDR3 DNA sequence: TGCAGTGCTAGAGTAGCGGGAGGGCGGCGAGAGACCCAGTACTTC. As protein: CSARVAGGRRETQYF.

This clonotype was counted many times. The genes are TRBV5-1 and TRBJ2-1, with D hard to call. The CDR3 loop spans 15 amino acids. V lost 0 bases, J lost 4 bases, and 11 bases lay in between. CDR1 is SGHRS and CDR2 is YFSETQ in the germline V gene. The CDR3 loop reads CASSLVAGSYNEQFF. The CDR3, as DNA: TGCGCCAGCAGCTTGGTAGCTGGTAGTTACAATGAGCAGTTCTTC.

This chain joins TRBV29-1 and TRBJ1-3, with TRBD1 matching over 8 bases. Germline CDR1 SQVTM, CDR2 ANQGSEA. The length of the CDR3 is 15 residues. V shed 3 bases, J shed 7 bases, and the junction held 11 bases outside the gene matches. As DNA, the CDR3 is TGCAGCGTTGAGGGGCACAGGGGGTTGTCGAACACCATATATTTT. The encoded protein is CSVEGHRGLSNTIYF.